The present entry profiles one TCR beta chain with its context. Authors' processing steps: Cell counts per sample came from amplifying reference gene primers. Clones were sequenced by immunoSEQ multiplex PCR, and TCRdb holds only the in-frame ones, with some missing. V and J calls and clone size are copied from that table; D and trimming were computed from the DNA. The sample lists about 480,000 clones, approximately 89% occurring once. The data stem from a study of blood T cell repertoires in COVID-19. Turning to the study itself: Italy, Spain and the United States were the sources of the convalescent and acute COVID-19 samples. Nucleic acid was either cDNA or gDNA, and it came from T cells, B-cell-depleted T cells, or PBMCs.

From germline, CDR1 is SGHNT and CDR2 YYREEE (reference sequence). Losses at the gene ends were 4 bases for V and 2 bases for J; bases not matched to a gene: 4. The length of the CDR3 is 15 residues. The clonotype was recovered from a man aged 18 to 30 with COVID-19, enrolled during active disease. The chain carries TRBV5-4 and TRBJ1-2; TRBD1 matches at 11 bases. The source material was peripheral blood. The CDR3 coding sequence is TGTGCCAGCAGCCCGGACAGGGGGCGAAACTATGGCTACACCTTC. It translates to CASSPDRGRNYGYTF.